These T cell receptor beta chains were read from a single sample in a study of blood T cell repertoires in COVID-19. Sequencing used immunoSEQ multiplex PCR; TCRdb keeps in-frame clones, though not all of them. The data hold approximately 280,000 clones, with about 86% observed a single time. Sequencing was performed on peripheral blood. The receptors were sampled from a woman aged 25 to 39 who had recovered from COVID-19. CDR3s include the opening cysteine and the closing phenylalanine or tryptophan. A D gene is named only where the DNA matches it firmly. For some rows the clone size is stated as once, few or many, or as a class when expanded; others skip it.

length	D	size	J	V	CDR3	DNA
15	.	.	TRBJ1-4	TRBV5-4	CASSLGAGTDEKLFF	TGTGCCAGCAGCTTGGGGGCGGGGACGGATGAAAAACTGTTTTTT
13	.	.	TRBJ2-7	TRBV4-1	CASSPPAGQEQYF	TGCGCCAGCAGCCCCCCCGCTGGCCAGGAGCAGTACTTC
17	.	.	TRBJ2-6	TRBV6-2/TRBV6-3	CASSYLYGGSGANVLTF	TGTGCCAGCAGTTACCTTTATGGGGGGTCGGGGGCCAACGTCCTGACTTTC
11	.	.	TRBJ2-1	TRBV19	CASSADNEQFF	TGTGCCAGTAGCGCGGACAATGAGCAGTTCTTC
12	TRBD1	few	TRBJ1-2	TRBV28	CASTLDRGGYTF	TGTGCCAGCACCTTGGACAGGGGTGGCTACACCTTC
13	TRBD1	.	TRBJ2-2	TRBV18	CASSPDRTGELFF	TGTGCCAGCTCACCGGACAGGACCGGGGAGCTGTTTTTT
17	TRBD2	.	TRBJ2-2	TRBV10-2	CASAKPLAGGPPGELFF	TGCGCCAGCGCAAAACCACTAGCGGGAGGGCCGCCCGGGGAGCTGTTTTTT
14	TRBD2	.	TRBJ2-1	TRBV10-3	CAISDSGGYNEQFF	TGTGCCATCAGTGACAGCGGGGGCTACAATGAGCAGTTCTTC
16	.	few	TRBJ2-1	TRBV28	CASSRGTGTKYNEQFF	TGTGCCAGCAGCCGCGGCACCGGAACAAAATACAATGAGCAGTTCTTC
12	TRBD1	.	TRBJ1-1	TRBV6-5	CASGQGLSEAFF	TGTGCCAGCGGACAGGGGTTGAGTGAAGCTTTCTTT
17	TRBD1	.	TRBJ2-6	TRBV18	CASSLPGQSSGANVLTF	TGTGCCAGCTCACTGCCGGGACAGAGCTCTGGGGCCAACGTCCTGACTTTC
19	TRBD2	.	TRBJ2-2	TRBV3-1/TRBV3-2	CASSQVFLAGGDRTGELFF	TGTGCCAGCAGCCAAGTCTTTCTAGCGGGAGGTGATCGCACCGGGGAGCTGTTTTTT
13	.	.	TRBJ2-7	TRBV27	CASRIGRSYEQYF	TGTGCCAGCAGAATTGGGCGATCCTACGAGCAGTACTTC
13	TRBD2	few	TRBJ2-5	TRBV19	CASSWTSRETQYF	TGTGCCAGTAGTTGGACTAGCAGGGAGACCCAGTACTTC
15	.	.	TRBJ1-2	TRBV7-8	CASSLETGSNYGYTF	TGTGCCAGCAGCTTGGAGACAGGTTCAAACTATGGCTACACCTTC
12	.	once	TRBJ2-5	TRBV29-1	CSVGLGVETQYF	TGCAGCGTTGGACTAGGGGTAGAGACCCAGTACTTC
16	.	.	TRBJ2-2	TRBV18	CASSPPRQGYTGELFF	TGTGCCAGCTCACCACCGAGGCAGGGGTACACCGGGGAGCTGTTTTTT
15	.	.	TRBJ2-7	TRBV3-1/TRBV3-2	CASSQAAGNSYEQYF	TGTGCCAGCAGCCAAGCAGCGGGTAACTCCTACGAGCAGTACTTC
17	TRBD1	.	TRBJ2-1	TRBV19	CASSIDVGNRGYNEQFF	TGTGCCAGTAGTATAGATGTAGGGAACAGGGGGTATAATGAGCAGTTCTTC
14	.	.	TRBJ1-1	TRBV11-2	CASSLDGEDTEAFF	TGTGCCAGCAGCTTAGATGGGGAGGACACTGAAGCTTTCTTT
14	TRBD1	.	TRBJ2-7	TRBV27	CASSRTGGAYEQYF	TGTGCCAGCAGTCGGACAGGGGGCGCCTACGAGCAGTACTTC
14	.	.	TRBJ2-3	TRBV5-1	CASSVSEGTGTQYF	TGCGCCAGCAGCGTTTCAGAGGGTACGGGCACGCAGTATTTT
14	TRBD2	.	TRBJ2-1	TRBV4-2	CASSQTSGREYQFF	TGTGCCAGCAGCCAAACTAGCGGGAGGGAGTACCAGTTCTTC
15	TRBD1	.	TRBJ2-5	TRBV19	CASSHKQGAYETQYF	TGTGCCAGTAGTCATAAACAGGGGGCTTATGAGACCCAGTACTTC
18	TRBD2	.	TRBJ2-5	TRBV30	CAWRSGTSGVGSQETQYF	TGTGCCTGGAGGTCCGGGACTAGCGGGGTCGGTTCGCAAGAGACCCAGTACTTC
14	.	.	TRBJ1-3	TRBV6-5	CASSEKLSGNTIYF	TGTGCCAGCAGCGAGAAGTTGTCTGGAAACACCATATATTTT
14	.	.	TRBJ1-5	TRBV30	CAWTPDGGSQPQHF	TGTGCCTGGACCCCGGACGGGGGGAGTCAGCCCCAGCATTTT
13	TRBD2	.	TRBJ2-7	TRBV6-5	CAAAAGGASEQYF	TGTGCCGCCGCGGCGGGGGGCGCCTCCGAGCAGTACTTC
14	.	once	TRBJ1-6	TRBV4-3	CASSQVLNGGPLHF	TGCGCCAGCAGCCAAGTATTAAACGGGGGACCCCTCCACTTT
16	TRBD1	.	TRBJ1-6	TRBV19	CASSITYDREYSPLHF	TGTGCCAGTAGTATCACCTACGACAGGGAGTATTCACCCCTCCACTTT
10	.	.	TRBJ1-1	TRBV19	CASSDYEAFF	TGTGCCAGTTCGGACTATGAAGCTTTCTTT
17	.	.	TRBJ2-5	TRBV7-2	CASSSDVRGWNQETQYF	TGTGCCAGCAGCTCCGACGTAAGGGGCTGGAACCAAGAGACCCAGTACTTC
14	.	.	TRBJ2-2	TRBV4-3	CASSQLTGTGELFF	TGCGCCAGCAGCCAACTTACAGGGACCGGGGAGCTGTTTTTT
14	TRBD2	.	TRBJ2-1	TRBV6-6	CASIPAGRYNEQFF	TGTGCCAGCATCCCTGCCGGGAGGTACAATGAGCAGTTCTTC
16	TRBD1	.	TRBJ2-3	TRBV24-1	CATSDPGTVGTDTQYF	TGTGCCACCAGTGATCCCGGGACAGTAGGTACAGATACGCAGTATTTT
15	TRBD1	.	TRBJ1-4	TRBV7-8	CASSLGTVGGEKLFF	TGTGCCAGCAGCTTGGGGACAGTGGGCGGCGAAAAACTGTTTTTT
15	.	.	TRBJ2-5	TRBV19	CASSTPRGKGETQYF	TGTGCCAGTAGTACCCCCCGGGGGAAAGGGGAGACCCAGTACTTC
17	TRBD1	.	TRBJ2-7	TRBV19	CASSIAITGGPTYEQYF	TGTGCCAGTAGTATCGCCATCACAGGGGGTCCAACCTACGAGCAGTACTTC